This T cell receptor (beta chain) appears in the sequencing data of a study of PD-1 blockade in classical Hodgkin lymphoma. The CDR3 is 15 residues long. In germline, CDR1 is KGHSH, CDR2 LQKENI. The V gene lost 0 bases and the J gene lost 6 bases, with 11 bases spanning the gap. The time point: cycle 4 day 1 (C4D1), after 5 to 7 weeks of nivolumab. Every patient was affected by relapse after autologous stem cell transplantation, while exposure to brentuximab vedotin was not uniform. TCRdb's table, derived via immunoSEQ multiplex PCR, lists solely in-frame clones and lacks some. The table shows roughly 40,000 clones, with around 80% occurring only once.

This specimen was peripheral blood mononuclear cells (PBMCs), taken before the fourth cycle of nivolumab. V is TRBV18 and J is TRBJ1-4; tentative D call: TRBD1 (5 bases). This clonotype originated in a human donor with classical Hodgkin lymphoma. The CDR3 protein is CASSPPGEQDEKLFF. The CDR3 DNA is TGTGCCAGCTCACCACCGGGGGAGCAGGATGAAAAACTGTTTTTT.